These 22 T cell receptor beta chains were sequenced from one sample in a study of vaccination and CD4 T cells after COVID-19. Sequenced with the Oncomine TCR Beta short-read assay was DNA taken from cultured CD4+ T cells. Via MiXCR, TCRdb re-called the PCR reads, giving one row per CDR3 protein. Of fewer than 15,000 distinct CDR3 sequences listed, less than 70% are singletons. These receptors lack a known antigen. Regarding treatment: approximately nine-day PBMC culture with coronavirus spike peptide pools or control peptides (ViraFEST assay). Sequencing used CD4+ T cells from blood, cultured in vitro. Every receptor here comes from a human donor who had recovered from COVID-19.

This rearrangement joins TRBV29-1 to TRBJ2-1; TRBD2 is a possible D gene (6 bases). The CDR3 is 14 residues long. Germline-derived CDR1 and CDR2 are SQVTM and ANQGSEA. The V end lost 6 bases, the J end lost 9 bases, and 21 bases lay between the germline ends. The CDR3 coding sequence is TGCAGCGTCCTACTAGCTGGTACGGTCTTTGAGCAGTTCTTC. Translating gives CSVLLAGTVFEQFF.

V is TRBV7-3 and J is TRBJ1-2, with D tentatively TRBD1 (6 bases). V shed 2 bases and J shed 8 bases, with 12 bases lying between them. The germline gives CDR1 SGHTA, CDR2 FQGTGA. The CDR3 has 13 residues. The CDR3 protein is CASSLGGAQGYTF. In DNA, the CDR3 is TGTGCCAGCAGCTTAGGGGGGGCGCAAGGCTACACCTTC.

J is TRBJ2-5 and V is TRBV12-3 or TRBV12-4, with a weak D call TRBD1 (6 bases). The CDR3 is 15 amino acids. V was pared by 1 base and J by 5 bases, with 14 bases between. The CDR3 DNA follows: TGTGCCAGCAGTTTAGGTCTCAGGGGTTACGAGACCCAGTACTTC. It yields the protein CASSLGLRGYETQYF.

This chain links TRBV7-6 with TRBJ2-5, with D unclear. The CDR3 length is 11 residues. V shed 5 bases and J shed 2 bases, with 3 bases lying between them. The germline gives CDR1 SGHVS, CDR2 FNYEAQ. The chain's CDR3 is CASSRQETQYF. The DNA for the CDR3 is TGTGCCAGCAGCCGACAAGAGACCCAGTACTTC.

The chain recombines TRBV20-1 with TRBJ2-1; 8 bases map to TRBD2. V gave up 2 bases and J gave up 8 bases; unmatched junction bases: 5. The CDR3 contains 13 residues. Germline CDR1 DFQATT, CDR2 SNEGSKA (reference sequence). Here the CDR3 DNA reads TGCAGTGCTAGAAGCGGGAGAAGCGATGAGCAGTTCTTC. This codes for CSARSGRSDEQFF.

This clonotype was recorded a few times. The chain recombines TRBV14 with TRBJ1-2, with a possible D match to TRBD1 (6 bases). V was trimmed by 4 bases and J by 4 bases, leaving 13 bases between them. Germline CDR1 SGHDN, CDR2 FVKESK. The CDR3 covers 14 residues. The CDR3 reads CASSPGQNLYGYTF. The CDR3 nucleotides are TGTGCCAGCAGCCCGGGACAAAACCTCTATGGCTACACCTTC. Full variable domain (outside the CDR3, taken from reference TRBV14 and TRBJ1-2): EAGVTQFPSHSVIEKGQTVTLRCDPISGHDNLYWYRRVMGKEIKFLLHFVKESKQDESGMPNNRFLAERTGGTYSTLKVQPAELEDSGVYFCASSPGQNLYGYTFGSGTRLTVV.

The chain is built from TRBV10-3 and TRBJ2-3; 7 positions match TRBD2. V shed 2 bases, J shed 1 base, and the junction held 12 bases outside the gene matches. The germline V gene encodes CDR1 ENHRY and CDR2 SYGVKD. The CDR3 length is 18 residues. This chain's CDR3 is CAISEPIFKRGRTDTQYF. In DNA, the CDR3 is TGTGCCATCAGTGAGCCGATTTTCAAGCGGGGTCGCACAGATACGCAGTATTTT.

The V call is TRBV4-3, the J call TRBJ1-1; D possibly corresponds to TRBD1 (5 bases). CDR3 length equals 14 residues. V shed 0 bases and J shed 9 bases, with 14 bases lying between them. From germline, CDR1 is LGHNA and CDR2 YSLEER. CDR3 loop: CASSQDPGQGKAFF. The CDR3 nucleotides read TGCGCCAGCAGCCAAGACCCCGGACAAGGGAAAGCTTTCTTT.

The chain links TRBV10-1 to TRBJ2-3; 10 bases fit TRBD2. The CDR3 covers 16 residues. In germline, CDR1 is WNHNN, CDR2 SYGVQD (reference sequence). V shed 0 bases, J shed 5 bases, and the junction held 5 bases outside the gene matches. CDR3 loop: CASSESPAGGQDTQYF. The CDR3 DNA is TGCGCCAGCAGTGAGTCGCCAGCGGGAGGGCAAGATACGCAGTATTTT.

This clonotype appeared a few times. The chain joins TRBV6-1 to TRBJ2-2; TRBD2 matches at 12 bases. The germline CDR1 and CDR2 sequences are MNHNS and SASEGT. The CDR3 runs 16 residues. Losses at the gene ends were 5 bases for V and 6 bases for J; bases not matched to a gene: 7. CDR3 coding DNA: TGTGCCAGCAGTCGCCGACTAGCGGGAGATGCCGGGGAGCTGTTTTTT. Protein product: CASSRRLAGDAGELFF.

There are a few counts of this clonotype. The rearrangement links TRBV6-2 or TRBV6-3 to TRBJ2-6; 10 bases agree with TRBD1. The germline gives CDR1 MNHEY, CDR2 SVGEGT. The CDR3 has 18 residues. V shed 2 bases and J 0 bases; nucleotides not matched to a gene: 4. CDR3 residues: CASSYAGQGFSGANVLTF. The CDR3 DNA is TGTGCCAGCAGTTACGCGGGACAGGGGTTCTCTGGGGCCAACGTCCTGACTTTC.

This clonotype was seen once. The rearrangement uses TRBV6-2 or TRBV6-3 and TRBJ2-1; D call uncertain. Deletions cut 4 bases from V and 0 bases from J, with 10 bases between. Germline V gives CDR1 MNHEY, CDR2 SVGEGT. This CDR3 spans 15 amino acids. The CDR3 sequence: CASSFTQSSYNEQFF. The CDR3 DNA is TGTGCCAGCAGTTTCACACAAAGCTCCTACAATGAGCAGTTCTTC.

Only a few counts were recorded for this clonotype. The V call is TRBV2, the J call TRBJ1-1; D uncertain. Deletions cut 2 bases from V and 0 bases from J, with 7 bases between. The CDR3 length is 14 residues. CDR1 and CDR2 from the germline V gene are SNHLY and FYNNEI. The chain's CDR3 is CASSEYQMNTEAFF. The CDR3 bases are TGTGCCAGCAGTGAATATCAGATGAACACTGAAGCTTTCTTT.

Only a few counts were recorded for this clonotype. The chain recombines TRBV21-1 with TRBJ1-3; the table's D call, TRBD1, has no DNA check behind it. TRBV21-1 is shown as a pseudogene. The CDR3 totals 15 residues. For the CDR3, the DNA is TGTGCCAGCAGCAAAATACAGGGGAATGGAAACACCATATATTTT. Its translation is CASSKIQGNGNTIYF.

In this sample, this clonotype turned up a few times. This sequence joins TRBV20-1 and TRBJ2-1; D is perhaps TRBD2 (6 bases). Trimming removed 3 bases at V and 1 base at J, with 13 bases between. The CDR3 totals 15 residues. Germline V gene data show CDR1 as DFQATT and CDR2 as SNEGSKA (reference sequence). In DNA form, the CDR3 reads TGCAGTGCTAGTCCTTTGGGACTGTCCTACAATGAGCAGTTCTTC. Amino acids: CSASPLGLSYNEQFF.

V is TRBV7-3 and J is TRBJ1-2, with 11 bases fitting TRBD1. J gave up 7 bases and V 5 bases, and 3 bases lay outside the gene matches. Per the germline V gene, CDR1 is SGHTA and CDR2 is FQGTGA. The CDR3 spans 13 residues. Here the CDR3 reads CASSRGQGGGYTF. CDR3 DNA sequence: TGTGCCAGCAGCCGGGGACAGGGGGGTGGCTACACCTTC.

The chain uses TRBV6-4 and TRBJ1-4, with D perhaps matching TRBD1 (5 bases). This CDR3 is 15 amino acids long. CDR1 MRHNA and CDR2 SNTAGT come from the germline V gene. V lost 5 bases and J 0 bases, leaving 10 bases between the germline ends. CDR3 residues: CASSLTGATNEKLFF. For the CDR3, the DNA is TGTGCCAGCAGTTTAACAGGAGCAACTAATGAAAAACTGTTTTTT.

This rearrangement joins TRBV6-5 to TRBJ1-6; maybe TRBD1 (5 bases). CDR3 length: 18 amino acids. Germline loops: CDR1 MNHEY, CDR2 SVGAGI. The V and J ends lost 2 bases and 6 bases respectively, with 20 bases between them. As DNA, the CDR3 is TGTGCCAGCAGTTACACCCCCTTAGGGGCCAGTTCTAATTCACCCCTCCACTTT. Protein: CASSYTPLGASSNSPLHF.

The chain employs TRBV10-2 and TRBJ1-2, with unresolved D. Germline values: CDR1 WSHSY, CDR2 SAAADI. The CDR3 loop spans 15 amino acids. V was shortened by 0 bases and J by 6 bases, with 14 bases between the two germline ends. In DNA, the CDR3 is TGCGCCAGCAGTGAGTCGGCCCGATCTCCCGATGGCTACACCTTC. Translated, it gives CASSESARSPDGYTF.

The chain employs TRBV5-6 and TRBJ2-7; the D call may be TRBD1 or TRBD2 (6 bases each). The CDR3 is 13 amino acids. Germline V lookup: CDR1 SGHDT, CDR2 YYEEEE. V was shortened by 4 bases and J by 3 bases, with 11 bases between the two germline ends. The CDR3 DNA follows: TGTGCCAGCAGCCCCGGGGGCGTCTACGAGCAGTACTTC. Translation gives CASSPGGVYEQYF.

In nucleotides, the CDR3 is TGTGCCAGCAGCTTAGGACAGGGCTACAATGAGCAGTTCTTC. The encoded protein is CASSLGQGYNEQFF. V and J are TRBV5-4 and TRBJ2-1; TRBD1 aligns across 8 bases. The CDR3 covers 14 residues. The V segment lost 2 bases and the J segment 3 bases; nucleotides outside the gene matches: 1. Germline CDR1 is SGHNT and CDR2 is YYREEE (reference sequence).

The chain is built from TRBV6-1 and TRBJ2-7, with TRBD1 identical over 10 bases. CDR3 length equals 16 residues. The ends lost 6 bases at V and 3 bases at J; junction bases unmatched: 11. Per germline, CDR1 MNHNS and CDR2 SASEGT. In DNA form, the CDR3 reads TGTGCCAGCAGACTCTCCAAAGACAGGGGGCACTACGAGCAGTACTTC. Translation: CASRLSKDRGHYEQYF.